This T cell receptor beta chain originates from a study of blood T cell repertoires in COVID-19. Study as a whole: Samples came from the United States, Italy and Spain, spanning acute and convalescent COVID-19.

Original handling: The authors estimated nucleated cell counts from reference gene primer amplification. Here immunoSEQ multiplex PCR was the method, and the copy in TCRdb shows in-frame clones only, minus some. V and J calls and clone size come straight from that table; D and trimming were deduced from the DNA. The sample holds approximately 180,000 clones, approximately 85% seen once. The CDR3 sequence is 18 residues long. The V and J ends lost 4 bases and 5 bases, in that order; junction bases with no gene match: 11. CDR1 and CDR2 from the germline V gene are KGHSH and LQKENI. The TCR originated in a human donor with active or convalescent COVID-19. The donor label of this sample is uncertain. The sample taken for sequencing was peripheral blood. This chain connects TRBV18 to TRBJ2-7, with 16 bases identical to TRBD2. The CDR3 region has the DNA TGTGCCAGCTCACGATCTCCGGGACTAGCGGGAGGGTCCGACGAGCAGTACTTC. Encoded protein: CASSRSPGLAGGSDEQYF.